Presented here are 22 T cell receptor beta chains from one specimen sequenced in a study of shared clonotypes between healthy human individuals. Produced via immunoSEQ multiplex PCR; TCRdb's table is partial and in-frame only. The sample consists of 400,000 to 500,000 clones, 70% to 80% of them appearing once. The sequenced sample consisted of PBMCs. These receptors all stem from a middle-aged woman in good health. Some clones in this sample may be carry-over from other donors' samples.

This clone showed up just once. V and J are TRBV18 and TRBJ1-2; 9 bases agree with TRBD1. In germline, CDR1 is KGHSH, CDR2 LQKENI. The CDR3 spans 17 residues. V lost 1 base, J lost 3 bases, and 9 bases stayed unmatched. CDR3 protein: CASSPLGQGVEDYGYTF. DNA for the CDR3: TGTGCCAGCTCACCACTGGGACAGGGTGTGGAAGACTATGGCTACACCTTC.

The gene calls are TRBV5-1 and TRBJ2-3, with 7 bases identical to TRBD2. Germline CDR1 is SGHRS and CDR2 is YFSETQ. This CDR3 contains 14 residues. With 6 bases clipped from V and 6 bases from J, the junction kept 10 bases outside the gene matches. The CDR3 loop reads CASNDRAGVDTQYF. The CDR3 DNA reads TGCGCCAGCAACGATCGGGCGGGAGTGGATACGCAGTATTTT.

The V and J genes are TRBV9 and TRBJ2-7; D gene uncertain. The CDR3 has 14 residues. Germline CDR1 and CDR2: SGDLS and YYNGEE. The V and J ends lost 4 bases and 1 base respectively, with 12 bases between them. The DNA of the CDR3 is TGTGCCAGCAGCCCTACCGTAGGGTCCTACGAGCAGTACTTC. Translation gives CASSPTVGSYEQYF.

CDR3 bases: TGTGCCAGCAGCTTTTCGGGCCTAAGCTACGAGCAGTACTTC. This codes for CASSFSGLSYEQYF. This sequence joins TRBV7-8 and TRBJ2-5; D gene ambiguous. The end of the DNA aligns better with TRBJ2-7, so the J call may be wrong. This CDR3 region has 14 residues. CDR1 SGHVS and CDR2 FQNEAQ come from the germline V gene.

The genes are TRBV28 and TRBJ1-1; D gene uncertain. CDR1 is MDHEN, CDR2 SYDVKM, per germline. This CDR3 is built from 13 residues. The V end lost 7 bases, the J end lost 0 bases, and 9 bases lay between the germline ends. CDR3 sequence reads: CASNRQMNTEAFF. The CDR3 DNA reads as TGTGCCAGCAATCGGCAGATGAACACTGAAGCTTTCTTT.

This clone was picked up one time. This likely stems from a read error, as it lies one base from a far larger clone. CDR3 in amino acids: CASSPVAGVEAQYF. CDR3 nucleotides: TGTGCCAGCAGCCCAGTAGCGGGAGTAGAGGCCCAGTACTTC. This rearrangement joins TRBV7-3 to TRBJ2-5, with 9 bases that match TRBD2. CDR1 is SGHTA, CDR2 FQGTGA, per germline. The CDR3 extends over 14 amino acids.

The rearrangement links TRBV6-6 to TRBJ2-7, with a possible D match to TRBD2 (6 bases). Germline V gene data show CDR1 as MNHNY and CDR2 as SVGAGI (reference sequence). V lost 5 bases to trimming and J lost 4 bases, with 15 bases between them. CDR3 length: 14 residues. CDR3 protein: CASSERAMSYEQYF. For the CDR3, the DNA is TGTGCCAGCAGTGAGCGGGCCATGAGTTACGAGCAGTACTTC.

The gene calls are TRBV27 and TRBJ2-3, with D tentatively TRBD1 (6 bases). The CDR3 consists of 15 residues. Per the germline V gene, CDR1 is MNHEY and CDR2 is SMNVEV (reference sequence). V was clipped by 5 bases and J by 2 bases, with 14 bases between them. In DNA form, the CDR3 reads TGTGCCAGCAGTACCCGCAGGGGATACACAGATACGCAGTATTTT. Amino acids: CASSTRRGYTDTQYF.

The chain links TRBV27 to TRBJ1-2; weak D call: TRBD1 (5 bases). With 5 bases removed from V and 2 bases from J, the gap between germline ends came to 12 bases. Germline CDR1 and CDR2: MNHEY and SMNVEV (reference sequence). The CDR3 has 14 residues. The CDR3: CASSPGHPNYGYTF. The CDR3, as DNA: TGTGCCAGCAGTCCCGGACACCCCAACTATGGCTACACCTTC.

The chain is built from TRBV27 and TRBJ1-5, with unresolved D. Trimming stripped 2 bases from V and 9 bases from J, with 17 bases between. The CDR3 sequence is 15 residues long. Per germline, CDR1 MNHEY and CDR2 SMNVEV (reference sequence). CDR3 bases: TGTGCCAGCAGTTTAGGACGGGCTTCAAGGTCGCCCCAGCATTTT. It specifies CASSLGRASRSPQHF.

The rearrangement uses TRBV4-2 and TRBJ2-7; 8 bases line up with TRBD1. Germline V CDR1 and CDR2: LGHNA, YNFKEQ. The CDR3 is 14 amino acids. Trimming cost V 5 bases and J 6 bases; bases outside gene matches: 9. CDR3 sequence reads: CASSLDRGAGEQYF. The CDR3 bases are TGTGCCAGCAGCTTAGACAGGGGAGCCGGCGAGCAGTACTTC.

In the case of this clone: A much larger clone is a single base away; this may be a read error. The CDR3 loop is CASSIEGRTEAFF. CDR3 DNA: TGTGCCAGCAGTATTGAGGGGAGGACTGAAGCTTTCTTT. The chain combines TRBV2 with TRBJ1-1; TRBD1 might be the D (5 bases). CDR3 size: 13 residues. Germline assignment: CDR1 SNHLY and CDR2 FYNNEI. V was pared by 5 bases and J by 5 bases, with 12 bases between.

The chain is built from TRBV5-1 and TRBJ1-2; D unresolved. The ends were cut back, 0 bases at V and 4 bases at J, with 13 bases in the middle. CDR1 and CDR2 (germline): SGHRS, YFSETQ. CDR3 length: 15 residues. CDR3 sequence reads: CASSLATAPSYGYTF. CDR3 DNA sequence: TGCGCCAGCAGCTTGGCAACAGCACCTAGCTATGGCTACACCTTC.

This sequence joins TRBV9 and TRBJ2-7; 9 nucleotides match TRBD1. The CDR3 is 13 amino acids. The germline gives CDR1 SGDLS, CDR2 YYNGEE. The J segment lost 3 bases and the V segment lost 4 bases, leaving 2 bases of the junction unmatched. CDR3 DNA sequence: TGTGCCAGCAGCACGGGACAGGGCTACGAGCAGTACTTC. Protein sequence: CASSTGQGYEQYF. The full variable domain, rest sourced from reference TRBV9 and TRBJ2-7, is DSGVTQTPKHLITATGQRVTLRCSPRSGDLSVYWYQQSLDQGLQFLIQYYNGEERAKGNILERFSAQQFPDLHSELNLSSLELGDSALYFCASSTGQGYEQYFGPGTRLTVT.

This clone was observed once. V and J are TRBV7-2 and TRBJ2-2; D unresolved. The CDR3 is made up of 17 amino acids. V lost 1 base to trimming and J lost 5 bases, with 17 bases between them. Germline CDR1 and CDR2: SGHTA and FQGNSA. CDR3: CASSLGRTLAATGELFF. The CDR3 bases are TGTGCCAGCAGCTTAGGTCGTACGTTGGCAGCAACCGGGGAGCTGTTTTTT.

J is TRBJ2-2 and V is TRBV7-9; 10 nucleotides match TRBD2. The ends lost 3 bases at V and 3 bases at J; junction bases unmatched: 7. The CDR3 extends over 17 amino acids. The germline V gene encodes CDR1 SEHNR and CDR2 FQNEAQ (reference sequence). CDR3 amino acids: CASSLGAGLADTGELFF. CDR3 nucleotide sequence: TGTGCCAGCAGCTTGGGTGCCGGACTAGCGGACACCGGGGAGCTGTTTTTT.

The CDR3 nucleotides are TGTGCCAGCAGCCCCGGGTGGGGGGCCACCGGGGAGCTGTTTTTT. Translated, it gives CASSPGWGATGELFF. The chain couples TRBV7-3 to TRBJ2-2, with D possibly being TRBD1 or TRBD2 (6 bases each). V shed 5 bases and J shed 4 bases, with 14 bases lying between them. CDR3 length: 15 amino acids. The germline V gene encodes CDR1 SGHTA and CDR2 FQGTGA.

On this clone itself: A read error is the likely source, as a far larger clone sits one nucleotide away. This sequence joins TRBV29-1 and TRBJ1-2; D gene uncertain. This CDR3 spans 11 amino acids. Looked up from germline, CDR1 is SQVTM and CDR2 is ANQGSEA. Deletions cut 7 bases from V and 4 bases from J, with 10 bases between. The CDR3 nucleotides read TGCAGCGAGTCCTCAACCTATGGCTACACCTTC. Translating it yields CSESSTYGYTF.

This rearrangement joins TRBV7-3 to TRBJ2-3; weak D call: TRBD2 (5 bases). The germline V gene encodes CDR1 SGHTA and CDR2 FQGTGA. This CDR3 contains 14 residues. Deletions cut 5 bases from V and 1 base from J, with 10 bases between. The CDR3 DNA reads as TGTGCCAGCAGCCCACAAGCGGGCACAGATACGCAGTATTTT. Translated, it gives CASSPQAGTDTQYF.

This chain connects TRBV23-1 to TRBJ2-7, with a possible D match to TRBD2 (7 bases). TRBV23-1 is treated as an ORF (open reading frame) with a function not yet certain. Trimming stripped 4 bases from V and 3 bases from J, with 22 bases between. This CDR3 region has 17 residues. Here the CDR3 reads CASSLPGASGEFYEQYF. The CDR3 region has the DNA TGCGCCAGCAGTCTCCCGGGGGCTAGCGGAGAATTCTACGAGCAGTACTTC.

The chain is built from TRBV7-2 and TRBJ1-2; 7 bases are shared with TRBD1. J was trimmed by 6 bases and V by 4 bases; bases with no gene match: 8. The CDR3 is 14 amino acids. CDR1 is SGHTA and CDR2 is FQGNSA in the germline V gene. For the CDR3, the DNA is TGTGCCAGCAGCTGGAGACAGGGTGGGAATGGCTACACCTTC. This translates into CASSWRQGGNGYTF.

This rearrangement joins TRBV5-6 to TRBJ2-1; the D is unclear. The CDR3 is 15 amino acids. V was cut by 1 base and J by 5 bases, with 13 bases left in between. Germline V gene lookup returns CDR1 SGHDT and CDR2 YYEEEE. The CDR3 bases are TGTGCCAGCAGCTTGTTCGGTTGGAGCAACAATGAGCAGTTCTTC. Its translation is CASSLFGWSNNEQFF.